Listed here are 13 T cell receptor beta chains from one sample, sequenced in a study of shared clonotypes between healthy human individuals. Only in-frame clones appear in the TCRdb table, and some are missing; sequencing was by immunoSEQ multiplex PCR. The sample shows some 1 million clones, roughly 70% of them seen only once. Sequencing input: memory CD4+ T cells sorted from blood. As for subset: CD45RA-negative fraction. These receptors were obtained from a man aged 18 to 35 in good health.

CDR3: CASSFFRGTSNQPQHF. CDR3 nucleotides: TGTGCCAGCAGCTTCTTCAGGGGTACTAGCAATCAGCCCCAGCATTTT. The gene calls are TRBV7-9 and TRBJ1-5; tentatively, D is TRBD1 (6 bases). V lost 3 bases to trimming and J lost 0 bases, with 12 bases between them. The CDR3 totals 16 residues. CDR1 is SEHNR and CDR2 is FQNEAQ in the germline V gene (reference sequence). Supplemented by reference TRBV7-9 and TRBJ1-5, the full variable domain reads DTGVSQNPRHKITKRGQNVTFRCDPISEHNRLYWYRQTLGQGPEFLTYFQNEAQLEKSRLLSDRFSAERPKGSFSTLEIQRTEQGDSAMYLCASSFFRGTSNQPQHFGDGTRLSIL.

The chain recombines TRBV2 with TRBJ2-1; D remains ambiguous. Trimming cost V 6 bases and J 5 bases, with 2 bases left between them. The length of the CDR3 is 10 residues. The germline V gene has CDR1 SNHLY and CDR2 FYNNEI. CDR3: CASRNNEQFF. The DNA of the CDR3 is TGTGCCAGCAGGAACAATGAGCAGTTCTTC. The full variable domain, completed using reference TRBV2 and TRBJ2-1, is EPEVTQTPSHQVTQMGQEVILRCVPISNHLYFYWYRQILGQKVEFLVSFYNNEISEKSEIFDDQFSVERPDGSNFTLKIRSTKLEDSAMYFCASRNNEQFFGPGTRLTVL.

CDR3 loop: CASSETQNSPLHF. The CDR3 DNA follows: TGTGCCAGCAGTGAAACCCAGAATTCACCCCTCCACTTT. The chain is built from TRBV2 and TRBJ1-6; D not certain. Deletions cut 2 bases from V and 7 bases from J, with 6 bases between. Germline loops: CDR1 SNHLY, CDR2 FYNNEI. The CDR3 is 13 residues long.

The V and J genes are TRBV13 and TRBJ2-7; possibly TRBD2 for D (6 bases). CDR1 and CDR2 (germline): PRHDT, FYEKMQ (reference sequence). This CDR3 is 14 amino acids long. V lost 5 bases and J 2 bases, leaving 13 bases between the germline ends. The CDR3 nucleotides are TGTGCCAGCAGCCCTCCGGGGGTAGCCTACGAGCAGTACTTC. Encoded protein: CASSPPGVAYEQYF.

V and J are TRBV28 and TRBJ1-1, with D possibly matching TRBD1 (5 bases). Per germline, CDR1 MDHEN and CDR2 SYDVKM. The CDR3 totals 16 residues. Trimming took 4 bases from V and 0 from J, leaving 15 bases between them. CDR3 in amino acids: CASSSSSWGLNTEAFF. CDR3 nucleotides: TGTGCCAGCAGTTCCTCCTCATGGGGCTTGAACACTGAAGCTTTCTTT.

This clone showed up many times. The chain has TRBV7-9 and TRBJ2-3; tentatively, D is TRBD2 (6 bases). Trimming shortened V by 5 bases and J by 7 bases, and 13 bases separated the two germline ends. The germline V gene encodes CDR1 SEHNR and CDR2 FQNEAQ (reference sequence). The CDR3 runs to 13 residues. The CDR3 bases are TGTGCCAGCAGCCGCGGGGAAGGGAATACGCAGTATTTT. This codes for CASSRGEGNTQYF.

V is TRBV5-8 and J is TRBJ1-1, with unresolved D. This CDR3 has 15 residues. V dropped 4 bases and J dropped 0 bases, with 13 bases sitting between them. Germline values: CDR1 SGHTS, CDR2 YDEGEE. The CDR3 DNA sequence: TGTGCCAGCAGCCGCCGGGGAACCTTGAACACTGAAGCTTTCTTT. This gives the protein CASSRRGTLNTEAFF.

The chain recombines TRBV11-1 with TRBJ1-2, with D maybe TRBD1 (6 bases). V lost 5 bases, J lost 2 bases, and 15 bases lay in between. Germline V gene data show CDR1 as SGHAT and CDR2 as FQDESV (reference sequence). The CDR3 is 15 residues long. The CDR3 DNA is TGTGCCAGCAGCCCACCCGAGGGGGGGAACTATGGCTACACCTTC. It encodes CASSPPEGGNYGYTF.

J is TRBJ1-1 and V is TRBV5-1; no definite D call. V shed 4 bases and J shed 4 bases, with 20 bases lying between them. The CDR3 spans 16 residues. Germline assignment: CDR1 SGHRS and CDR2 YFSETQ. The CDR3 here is CASSPLNRGWSTEAFF. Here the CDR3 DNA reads TGCGCCAGCAGCCCACTCAATCGAGGGTGGAGCACTGAAGCTTTCTTT.

Here the CDR3 reads CASSYYGGAGDSTDTQYF. CDR3 sequence (DNA): TGTGCCAGCAGTTACTACGGGGGAGCGGGGGACAGCACAGATACGCAGTATTTT. This sequence joins TRBV28 and TRBJ2-3, with 8 bases fitting TRBD2. Germline V gives CDR1 MDHEN, CDR2 SYDVKM. The junction had 12 bases not matched to a gene; V was cut back by 4 bases and J by 0 bases. The CDR3 is 18 amino acids.

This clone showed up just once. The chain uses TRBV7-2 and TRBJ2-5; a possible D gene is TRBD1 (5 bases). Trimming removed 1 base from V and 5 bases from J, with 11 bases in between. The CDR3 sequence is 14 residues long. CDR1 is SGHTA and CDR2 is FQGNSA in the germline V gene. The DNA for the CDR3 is TGTGCCAGCAGCTTAGGGCAGGGTGCGGAGACCCAGTACTTC. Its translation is CASSLGQGAETQYF.

CDR3 residues: CASSWTGNQPQHF. CDR3 DNA sequence: TGTGCCAGCAGCTGGACAGGGAATCAGCCCCAGCATTTT. This chain links TRBV2 with TRBJ1-5; 8 bases agree with TRBD1. The CDR3 spans 13 residues. The germline gives CDR1 SNHLY, CDR2 FYNNEI. V lost 6 bases and J lost 4; bases outside the gene matches: 2.

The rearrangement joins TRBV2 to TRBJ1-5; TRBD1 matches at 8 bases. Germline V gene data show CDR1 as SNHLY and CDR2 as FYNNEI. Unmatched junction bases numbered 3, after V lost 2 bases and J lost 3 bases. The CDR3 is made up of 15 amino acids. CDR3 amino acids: CASSERQGTNQPQHF. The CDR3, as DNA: TGTGCCAGCAGTGAACGACAGGGGACCAATCAGCCCCAGCATTTT. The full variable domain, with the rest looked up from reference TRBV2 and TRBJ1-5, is EPEVTQTPSHQVTQMGQEVILRCVPISNHLYFYWYRQILGQKVEFLVSFYNNEISEKSEIFDDQFSVERPDGSNFTLKIRSTKLEDSAMYFCASSERQGTNQPQHFGDGTRLSIL.